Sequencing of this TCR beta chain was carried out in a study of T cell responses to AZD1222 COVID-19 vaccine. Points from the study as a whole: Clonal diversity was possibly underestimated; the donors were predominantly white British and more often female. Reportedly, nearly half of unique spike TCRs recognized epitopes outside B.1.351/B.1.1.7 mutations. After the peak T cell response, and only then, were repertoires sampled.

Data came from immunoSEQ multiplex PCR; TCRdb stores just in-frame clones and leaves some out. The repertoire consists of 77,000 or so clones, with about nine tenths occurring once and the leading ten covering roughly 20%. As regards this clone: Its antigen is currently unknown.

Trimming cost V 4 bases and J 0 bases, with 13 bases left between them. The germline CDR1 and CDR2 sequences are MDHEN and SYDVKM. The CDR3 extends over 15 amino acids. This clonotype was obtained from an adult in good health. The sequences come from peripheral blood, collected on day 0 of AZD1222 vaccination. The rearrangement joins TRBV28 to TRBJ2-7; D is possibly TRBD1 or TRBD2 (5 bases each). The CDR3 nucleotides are TGTGCCAGCAGTTCCTATGGGGGTAGCTCCTACGAGCAGTACTTC. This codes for CASSSYGGSSYEQYF.